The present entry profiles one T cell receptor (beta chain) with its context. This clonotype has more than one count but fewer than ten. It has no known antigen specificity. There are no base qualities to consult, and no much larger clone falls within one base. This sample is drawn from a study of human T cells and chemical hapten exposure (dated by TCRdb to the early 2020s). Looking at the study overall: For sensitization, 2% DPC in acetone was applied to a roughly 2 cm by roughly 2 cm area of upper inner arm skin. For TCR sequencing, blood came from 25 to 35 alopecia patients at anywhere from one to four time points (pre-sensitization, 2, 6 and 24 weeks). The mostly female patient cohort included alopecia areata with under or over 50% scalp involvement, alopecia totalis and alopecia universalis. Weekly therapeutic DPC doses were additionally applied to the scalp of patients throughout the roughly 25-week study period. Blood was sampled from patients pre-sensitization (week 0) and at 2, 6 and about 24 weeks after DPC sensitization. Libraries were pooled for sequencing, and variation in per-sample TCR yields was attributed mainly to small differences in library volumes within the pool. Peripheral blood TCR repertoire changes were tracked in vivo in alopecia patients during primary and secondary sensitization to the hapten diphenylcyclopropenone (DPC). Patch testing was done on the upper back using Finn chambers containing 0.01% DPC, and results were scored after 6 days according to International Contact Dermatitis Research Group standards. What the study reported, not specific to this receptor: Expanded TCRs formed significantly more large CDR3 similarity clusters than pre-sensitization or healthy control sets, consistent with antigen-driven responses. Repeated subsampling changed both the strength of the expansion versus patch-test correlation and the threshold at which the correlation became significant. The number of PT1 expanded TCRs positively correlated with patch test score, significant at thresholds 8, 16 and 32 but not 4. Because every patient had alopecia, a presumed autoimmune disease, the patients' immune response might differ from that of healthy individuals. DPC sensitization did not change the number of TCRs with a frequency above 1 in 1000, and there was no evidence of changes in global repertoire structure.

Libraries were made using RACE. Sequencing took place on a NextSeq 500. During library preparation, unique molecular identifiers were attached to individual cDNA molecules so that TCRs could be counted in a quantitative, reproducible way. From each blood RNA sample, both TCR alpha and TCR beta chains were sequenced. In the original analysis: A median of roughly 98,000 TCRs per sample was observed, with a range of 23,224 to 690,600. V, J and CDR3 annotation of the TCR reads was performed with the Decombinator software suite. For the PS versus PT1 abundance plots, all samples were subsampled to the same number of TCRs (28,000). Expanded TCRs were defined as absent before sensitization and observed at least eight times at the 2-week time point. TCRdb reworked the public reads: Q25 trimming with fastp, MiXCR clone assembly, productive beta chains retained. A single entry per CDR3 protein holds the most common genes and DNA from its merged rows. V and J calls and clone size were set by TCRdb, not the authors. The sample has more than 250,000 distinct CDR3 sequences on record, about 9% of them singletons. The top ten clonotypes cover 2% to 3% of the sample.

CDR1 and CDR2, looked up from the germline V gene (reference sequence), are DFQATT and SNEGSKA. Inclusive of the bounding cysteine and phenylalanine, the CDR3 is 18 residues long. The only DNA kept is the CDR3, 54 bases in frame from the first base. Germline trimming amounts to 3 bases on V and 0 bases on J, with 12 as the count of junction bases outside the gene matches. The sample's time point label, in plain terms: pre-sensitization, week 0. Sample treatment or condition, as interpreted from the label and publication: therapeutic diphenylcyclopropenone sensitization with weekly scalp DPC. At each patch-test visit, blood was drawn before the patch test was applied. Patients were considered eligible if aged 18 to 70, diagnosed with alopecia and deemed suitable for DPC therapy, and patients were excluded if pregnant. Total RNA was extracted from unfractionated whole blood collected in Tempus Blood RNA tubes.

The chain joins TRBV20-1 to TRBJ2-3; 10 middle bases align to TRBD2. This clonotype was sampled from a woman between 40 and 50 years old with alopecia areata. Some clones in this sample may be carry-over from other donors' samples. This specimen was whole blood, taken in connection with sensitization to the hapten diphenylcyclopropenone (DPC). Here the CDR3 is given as CSASLMGLALRSTDTQYF. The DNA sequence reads TGCAGTGCTAGTCTTATGGGACTAGCGCTTCGAAGCACAGATACGCAGTATTTT.